These 12 T cell receptor beta chains share one sample of origin, sequenced in a study of shared clonotypes between healthy human individuals (dated by TCRdb to between 2020 and 2021). The method behind the library was the immunoSEQ multiplex PCR assay. What TCRdb holds here is the immuneACCESS table cut down to in-frame rearrangements. Part of the clones is not present; checked against another copy, under half of the missing clones reflect an unresolved V gene, and the others are unexplained. Across this sample there are about 2,200,000 clones, with approximately 94% seen only once. The top ten constitute about 1.8% of the sample. CD8 naive samples were obtained by positive selection for CCR7 among CD45RO-negative cells, yielding a CD45RA+CCR7+ population from which TemRA cells were excluded. Sample: naive CD8+ T cells from PBMCs. The cell subset or site label, read with the paper, signifies: CD45RA+CCR7+. These receptors all come from a man in his late teens or twenties in good health. Some clones in this sample may be carry-over from other donors' samples.

The chain has TRBV29-1 and TRBJ2-3, with 8 bases identical to TRBD2. The CDR3 has 13 amino acids. V shed 7 bases, J shed 1 base, and the junction held 4 bases outside the gene matches. CDR1 SQVTM and CDR2 ANQGSEA come from the germline V gene. The CDR3 sequence is CSATSGRTDTQYF. The CDR3 nucleotides read TGCAGCGCCACTAGCGGTCGCACAGATACGCAGTATTTT.

This clone has a single count. Additional DNA sequences in this sample encode the identical CDR3. The gene calls are TRBV6-5 and TRBJ1-5; D gene unclear. Deletions cut 3 bases from V and 0 bases from J, with 3 bases between. The germline V gene encodes CDR1 MNHEY and CDR2 SVGAGI. The CDR3 has 13 residues. The CDR3 nucleotides read TGTGCCAGCAGTTATGGTAGCAATCAGCCCCAGCATTTT. Residues: CASSYGSNQPQHF.

The chain is built from TRBV4-1 and TRBJ2-7; D gene uncertain. CDR3 length: 14 residues. V was clipped by 2 bases and J by 6 bases, with 14 bases between them. Per germline, CDR1 MGHRA and CDR2 YSYEKL. This chain's CDR3 is CASSQRIRIGEQYF. CDR3 sequence (DNA): TGCGCCAGCAGCCAAAGAATAAGGATCGGCGAGCAGTACTTC.

This chain uses TRBV5-4 with TRBJ2-2; maybe TRBD2 (7 bases). Germline loops: CDR1 SGHNT, CDR2 YYREEE (reference sequence). The V and J ends lost 6 bases and 7 bases respectively, with 25 bases between them. This CDR3 region has 17 residues. CDR3 protein: CASTPHPVRGAGGELFF. The CDR3 DNA reads as TGTGCCAGCACCCCGCACCCCGTACGGGGGGCTGGCGGGGAGCTGTTTTTT.

This clone has just one count. This sample includes further DNA sequences coding for the same CDR3. The DNA of the CDR3 is TGTGCCAGCAGTCCCGGGACTAGCGGATACAATGAGCAGTTCTTC. It yields the protein CASSPGTSGYNEQFF. This rearrangement joins TRBV28 to TRBJ2-1; 11 bases agree with TRBD2. V was pared by 5 bases and J by 4 bases, with 4 bases of the junction left unmatched. Per the germline V gene, CDR1 is MDHEN and CDR2 is SYDVKM. The CDR3 is made up of 15 amino acids. The variable domain in full, completed from reference TRBV28 and TRBJ2-1, reads DVKVTQSSRYLVKRTGEKVFLECVQDMDHENMFWYRQDPGLGLRLIYFSYDVKMKEKGDIPEGYSVSREKKERFSLILESASTNQTSMYLCASSPGTSGYNEQFFGPGTRLTVL.

The chain couples TRBV19 to TRBJ1-1; 8 nucleotides agree with TRBD1. From germline, CDR1 is LNHDA and CDR2 SQIVND (reference sequence). This CDR3 is built from 15 residues. The junction had 6 bases not matched to a gene; V was cut back by 4 bases and J by 2 bases. The CDR3 sequence is CASSTWTGTNTEAFF. Written as DNA, the CDR3 is TGTGCCAGTAGTACATGGACAGGGACAAACACTGAAGCTTTCTTT. The entire variable domain, with the rest obtained from reference TRBV19 and TRBJ1-1, is as follows: DGGITQSPKYLFRKEGQNVTLSCEQNLNHDAMYWYRQDPGQGLRLIYYSQIVNDFQKGDIAEGYSVSREKKESFPLTVTSAQKNPTAFYLCASSTWTGTNTEAFFGQGTRLTVV.

The chain combines TRBV29-1 with TRBJ2-2; D not certain. Per the germline V gene, CDR1 is SQVTM and CDR2 is ANQGSEA. V lost 3 bases and J lost 5, with 7 bases in between. CDR3 length: 12 residues. CDR3 DNA: TGCAGCGTTGAGCCGAGTACCGGGGAGCTGTTTTTT. Translating gives CSVEPSTGELFF.

This rearrangement joins TRBV27 to TRBJ2-3; TRBD2 aligns across 12 bases. The CDR3 has 15 residues. Germline V gene lookup returns CDR1 MNHEY and CDR2 SMNVEV (reference sequence). V trimming: 7 bases; J trimming: 5 bases; junction bases outside the gene matches: 7. CDR3: CASTSTSGSLDTQYF. The CDR3, as DNA: TGTGCCAGCACCTCGACTAGCGGGAGTTTAGATACGCAGTATTTT.

The chain carries TRBV6-1 and TRBJ2-7; no clear D gene. The CDR3 loop spans 15 amino acids. From germline, CDR1 is MNHNS and CDR2 SASEGT. V was pared by 1 base and J by 2 bases, with 12 bases between. CDR3 DNA: TGTGCCAGCAGTGAAGGGCTGGGTTACGCCTACGAGCAGTACTTC. It specifies CASSEGLGYAYEQYF.

CDR3 protein: CASSGRTSGRVNEQFF. In DNA form, the CDR3 reads TGTGCCAGCAGTGGTAGGACTAGCGGGAGGGTCAATGAGCAGTTCTTC. The rearrangement links TRBV2 to TRBJ2-1, with 15 bases aligning to TRBD2. The CDR3 is made up of 16 amino acids. The germline CDR1 and CDR2 sequences are SNHLY and FYNNEI. V shed 4 bases, J shed 6 bases, and the junction held 4 bases outside the gene matches.

This chain links TRBV10-3 with TRBJ2-7; 10 nucleotides line up with TRBD1. The CDR3 consists of 14 residues. From germline, CDR1 is ENHRY and CDR2 SYGVKD. V lost 8 bases and J lost 3; bases outside the gene matches: 7. CDR3 sequence: CAIRPGQGLYEQYF. The DNA of the CDR3 is TGTGCCATCCGACCGGGACAGGGGCTCTACGAGCAGTACTTC.

The genes are TRBV14 and TRBJ1-5, with D maybe TRBD1 (5 bases). V was shortened by 1 base and J by 6 bases, with 13 bases between the two germline ends. CDR3 length: 15 amino acids. Germline assignment: CDR1 SGHDN and CDR2 FVKESK. The CDR3, as DNA: TGTGCCAGCAGCCAAGCGGACATCCCCCCTCAGCCCCAGCATTTT. As protein: CASSQADIPPQPQHF.